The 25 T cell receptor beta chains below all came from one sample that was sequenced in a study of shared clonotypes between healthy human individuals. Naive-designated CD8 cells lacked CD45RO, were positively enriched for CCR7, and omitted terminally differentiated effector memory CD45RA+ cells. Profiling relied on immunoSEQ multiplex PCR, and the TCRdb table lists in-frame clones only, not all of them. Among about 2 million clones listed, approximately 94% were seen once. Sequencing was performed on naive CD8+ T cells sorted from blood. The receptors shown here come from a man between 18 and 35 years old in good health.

DNA for the CDR3: TGTGCCAGCAGTCAGGGGGGGTATAATCAGCCCCAGCATTTT. Its protein product is CASSQGGYNQPQHF. The chain links TRBV5-6 to TRBJ1-5, with TRBD1 identical over 7 bases. The germline CDR1 and CDR2 sequences are SGHDT and YYEEEE. V shed 5 bases and J 4 bases; nucleotides not matched to a gene: 6. This CDR3 region has 14 residues.

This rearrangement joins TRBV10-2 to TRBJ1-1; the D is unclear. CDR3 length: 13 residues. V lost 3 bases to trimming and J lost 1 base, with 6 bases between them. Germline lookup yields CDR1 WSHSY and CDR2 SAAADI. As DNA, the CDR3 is TGCGCCAGCAGTGACGGTCAGAACACTGAAGCTTTCTTT. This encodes CASSDGQNTEAFF.

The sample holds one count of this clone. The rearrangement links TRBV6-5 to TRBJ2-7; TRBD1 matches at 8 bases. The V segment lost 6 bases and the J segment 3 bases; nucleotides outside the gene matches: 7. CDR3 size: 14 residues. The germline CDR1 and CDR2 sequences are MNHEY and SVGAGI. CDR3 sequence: CASRGQASYYEQYF. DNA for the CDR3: TGTGCCAGCAGGGGACAGGCCTCATACTACGAGCAGTACTTC.

CDR3 DNA: TGTGCCAGCAGCGTATTCACAGGACCCAATGAGCAGTTCTTC. Protein: CASSVFTGPNEQFF. V and J are TRBV9 and TRBJ2-1; D is perhaps TRBD1 (5 bases). With 1 base removed from V and 6 bases from J, the gap between germline ends came to 11 bases. Per germline, CDR1 SGDLS and CDR2 YYNGEE. The CDR3 extends over 14 amino acids.

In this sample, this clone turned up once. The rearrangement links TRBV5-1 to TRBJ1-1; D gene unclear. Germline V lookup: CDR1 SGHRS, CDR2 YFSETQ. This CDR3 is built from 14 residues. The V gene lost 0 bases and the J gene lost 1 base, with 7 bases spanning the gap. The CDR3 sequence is CASSLDNTNTEAFF. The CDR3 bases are TGCGCCAGCAGCTTGGACAATACGAACACTGAAGCTTTCTTT. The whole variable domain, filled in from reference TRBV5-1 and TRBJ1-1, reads KAGVTQTPRYLIKTRGQQVTLSCSPISGHRSVSWYQQTPGQGLQFLFEYFSETQRNKGNFPGRFSGRQFSNSRSEMNVSTLELGDSALYLCASSLDNTNTEAFFGQGTRLTVV.

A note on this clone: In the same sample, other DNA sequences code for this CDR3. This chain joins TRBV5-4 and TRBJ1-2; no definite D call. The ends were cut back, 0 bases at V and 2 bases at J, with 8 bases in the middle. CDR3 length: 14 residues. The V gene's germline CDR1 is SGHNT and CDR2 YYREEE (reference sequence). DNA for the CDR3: TGTGCCAGCAGCTTGGGTCTCACAAACTATGGCTACACCTTC. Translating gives CASSLGLTNYGYTF.

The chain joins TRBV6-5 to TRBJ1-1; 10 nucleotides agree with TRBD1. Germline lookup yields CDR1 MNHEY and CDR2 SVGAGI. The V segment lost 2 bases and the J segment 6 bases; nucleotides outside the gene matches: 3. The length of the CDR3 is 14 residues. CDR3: CASSYIGQGAEAFF. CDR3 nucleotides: TGTGCCAGCAGTTACATCGGACAGGGGGCTGAAGCTTTCTTT.

The CDR3 here is CASRDRPGGYEQYF. In DNA form, the CDR3 reads TGTGCCAGCCGCGACCGGCCGGGCGGATATGAGCAGTACTTC. V and J are TRBV27 and TRBJ2-7; D remains ambiguous. This CDR3 has 14 amino acids. With 8 bases removed from V and 7 bases from J, the gap between germline ends came to 21 bases. The germline V gene encodes CDR1 MNHEY and CDR2 SMNVEV (reference sequence).

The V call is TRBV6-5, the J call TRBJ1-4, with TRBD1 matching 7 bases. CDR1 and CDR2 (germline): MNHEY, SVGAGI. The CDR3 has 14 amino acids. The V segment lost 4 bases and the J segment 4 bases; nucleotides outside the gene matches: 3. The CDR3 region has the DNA TGTGCCAGCAGTTGTGGGACAGATAATGAAAAACTGTTTTTT. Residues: CASSCGTDNEKLFF.

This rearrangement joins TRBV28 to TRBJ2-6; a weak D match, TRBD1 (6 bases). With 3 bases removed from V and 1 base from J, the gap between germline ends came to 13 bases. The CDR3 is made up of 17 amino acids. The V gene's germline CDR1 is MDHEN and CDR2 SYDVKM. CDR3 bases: TGTGCCAGCAGTTTGGAGGCAGGGGAATCTGGGGCCAACGTCCTGACTTTC. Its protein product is CASSLEAGESGANVLTF.

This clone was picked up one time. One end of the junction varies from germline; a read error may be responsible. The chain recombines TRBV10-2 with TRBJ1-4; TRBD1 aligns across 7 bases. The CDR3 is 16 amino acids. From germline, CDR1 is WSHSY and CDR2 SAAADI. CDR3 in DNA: TGCGCCAGCACTGAGGGCAGGGGGGCAACTAATGAAAAACTGTTTTTT. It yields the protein CASTEGRGATNEKLFF.

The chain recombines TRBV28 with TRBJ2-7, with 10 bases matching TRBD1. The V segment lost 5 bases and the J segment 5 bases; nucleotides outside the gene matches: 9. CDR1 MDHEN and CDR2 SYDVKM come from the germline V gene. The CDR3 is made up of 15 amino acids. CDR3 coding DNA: TGTGCCAGCAGTCTAGGGGTGGACAGGGGGGACGAGCAGTACTTC. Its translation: CASSLGVDRGDEQYF.

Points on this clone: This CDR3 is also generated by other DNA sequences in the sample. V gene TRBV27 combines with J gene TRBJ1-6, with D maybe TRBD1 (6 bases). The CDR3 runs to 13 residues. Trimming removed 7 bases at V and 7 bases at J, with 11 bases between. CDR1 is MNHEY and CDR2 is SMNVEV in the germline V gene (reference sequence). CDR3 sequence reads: CASKGGGNSPLHF. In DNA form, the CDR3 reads TGTGCCAGCAAAGGAGGGGGAAATTCACCCCTCCACTTT.

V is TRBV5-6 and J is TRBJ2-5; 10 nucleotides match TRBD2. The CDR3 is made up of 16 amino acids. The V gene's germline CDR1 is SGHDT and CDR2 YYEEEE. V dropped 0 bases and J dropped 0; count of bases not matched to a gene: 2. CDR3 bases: TGTGCCAGCAGCTTGGGGACTAGCGGATACCAAGAGACCCAGTACTTC. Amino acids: CASSLGTSGYQETQYF.

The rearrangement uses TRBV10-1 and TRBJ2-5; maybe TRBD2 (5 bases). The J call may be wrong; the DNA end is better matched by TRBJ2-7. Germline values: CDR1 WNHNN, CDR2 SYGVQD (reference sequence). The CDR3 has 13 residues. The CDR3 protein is CASSDRRTYEQYF. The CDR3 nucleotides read TGCGCCAGCAGTGACAGGAGGACTTACGAGCAGTACTTC.

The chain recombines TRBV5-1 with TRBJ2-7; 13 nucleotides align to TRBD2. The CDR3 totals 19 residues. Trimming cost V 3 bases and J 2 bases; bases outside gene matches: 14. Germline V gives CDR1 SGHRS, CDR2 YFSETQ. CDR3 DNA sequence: TGCGCCAGCAGCTCGGCCCCTGGACTAGCGGGGGCCCCCGCCTACGAGCAGTACTTC. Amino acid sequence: CASSSAPGLAGAPAYEQYF.

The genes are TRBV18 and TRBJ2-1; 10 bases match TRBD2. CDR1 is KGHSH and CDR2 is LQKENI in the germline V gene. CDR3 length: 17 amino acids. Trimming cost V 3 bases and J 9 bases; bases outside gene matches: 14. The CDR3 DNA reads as TGTGCCAGCTCACCCCCAGTGTCGAGCGGGGGGGCCGGTGAGCAGTTCTTC. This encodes CASSPPVSSGGAGEQFF.

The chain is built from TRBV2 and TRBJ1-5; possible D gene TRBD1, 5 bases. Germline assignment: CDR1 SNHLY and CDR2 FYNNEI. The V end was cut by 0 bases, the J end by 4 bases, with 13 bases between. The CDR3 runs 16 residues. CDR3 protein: CASSEAPGTENQPQHF. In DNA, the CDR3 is TGTGCCAGCAGTGAAGCCCCAGGGACCGAGAATCAGCCCCAGCATTTT.

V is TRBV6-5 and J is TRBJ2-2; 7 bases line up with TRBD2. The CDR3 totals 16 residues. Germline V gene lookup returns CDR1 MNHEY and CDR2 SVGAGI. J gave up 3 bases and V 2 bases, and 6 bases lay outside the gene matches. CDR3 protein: CASSYDPAGHTGELFF. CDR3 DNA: TGTGCCAGCAGTTACGATCCAGCGGGACACACCGGGGAGCTGTTTTTT.

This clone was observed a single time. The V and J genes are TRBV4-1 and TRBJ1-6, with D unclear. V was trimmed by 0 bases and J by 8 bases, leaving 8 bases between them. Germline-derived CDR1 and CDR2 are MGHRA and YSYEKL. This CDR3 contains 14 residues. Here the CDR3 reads CASSQEPDYSPLHF. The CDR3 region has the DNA TGCGCCAGCAGCCAAGAGCCAGACTATTCACCCCTCCACTTT.

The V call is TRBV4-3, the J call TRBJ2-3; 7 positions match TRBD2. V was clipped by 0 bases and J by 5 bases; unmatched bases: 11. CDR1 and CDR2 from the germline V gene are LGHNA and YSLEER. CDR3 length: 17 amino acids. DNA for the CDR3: TGCGCCAGCAGCCAAGATTTCTCGGGGGGATGGGGAGATACGCAGTATTTT. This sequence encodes CASSQDFSGGWGDTQYF.

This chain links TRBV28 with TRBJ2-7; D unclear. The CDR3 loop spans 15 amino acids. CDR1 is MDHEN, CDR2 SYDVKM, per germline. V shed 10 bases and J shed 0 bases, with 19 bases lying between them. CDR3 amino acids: CATQFPQDSSYEQYF. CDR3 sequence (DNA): TGTGCCACCCAGTTCCCCCAGGATTCCTCCTACGAGCAGTACTTC.

Written as DNA, the CDR3 is TGTGCCAGCAGCTCGGACGGGCGGGGGCGCGTTTACGAGCAGTACTTC. This sequence encodes CASSSDGRGRVYEQYF. The J gene is TRBJ2-7, the V gene TRBV27; D possibly corresponds to TRBD2 (7 bases). The CDR3 is 16 amino acids. Per the germline V gene, CDR1 is MNHEY and CDR2 is SMNVEV (reference sequence). V was trimmed by 6 bases and J by 4 bases, leaving 22 bases between them.

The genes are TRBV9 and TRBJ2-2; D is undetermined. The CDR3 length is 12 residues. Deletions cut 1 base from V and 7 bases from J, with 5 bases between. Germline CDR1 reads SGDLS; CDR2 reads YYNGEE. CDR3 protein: CASSVIHGELFF. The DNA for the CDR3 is TGTGCCAGCAGCGTAATCCACGGGGAGCTGTTTTTT.

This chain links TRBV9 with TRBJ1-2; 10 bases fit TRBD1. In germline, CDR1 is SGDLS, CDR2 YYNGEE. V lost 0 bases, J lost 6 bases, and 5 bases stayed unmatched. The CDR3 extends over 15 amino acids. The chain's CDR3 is CASSVVSGQGDGYTF. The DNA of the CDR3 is TGTGCCAGCAGCGTAGTCAGCGGACAGGGGGATGGCTACACCTTC.